This T cell receptor (beta chain) is drawn from a study of T-cell reconstitution after alpha-beta-depleted transplantation in children. This clonotype has a handful of counts. The CDR3 contains 17 residues. Germline V gene sequence: CDR1 MNHEY, CDR2 SMNVEV (reference sequence). Trimming took 2 bases from V and 4 from J, leaving 18 bases between them. Preparation of the TCRbeta library was carried out with unique molecular identifiers. One entry per CDR3 protein results from TCRdb running MiXCR on the PCR reads. In the table there are under 400,000 distinct CDR3 sequences, about a quarter of which are singletons.

The sample in question was PBMCs, mostly from graft donor cells, obtained 180 days after TCRalphabeta/CD19-depleted stem cell transplant. The gene calls are TRBV27 and TRBJ1-5, with D possibly being TRBD1 (5 bases). The TCR sequence derives from a male patient aged 10-17 years who had a stem cell transplant for acute lymphoblastic leukemia, so the T cells may come from the graft donor. CDR3 amino acids: CASSLKVIGATNQPQHF. In DNA form, the CDR3 reads TGTGCCAGCAGTTTAAAAGTAATAGGGGCCACAAATCAGCCCCAGCATTTT.